This record looks at one T cell receptor beta chain sequence and its context. These data come from a study of regulatory T cells in long-lasting Graves disease. Relying on iRepertoire HTBI primers and Arm-PCR of CDR3 regions, the team built TCR beta libraries. TCRdb called the multiplex PCR reads again in MiXCR, with one record for every CDR3 protein. The sample holds 560,000 or so distinct CDR3 sequences; 15% to 20% are singletons and the top ten take about 12%. The time point here: newly diagnosed GD, antithyroid drugs for less than 3 months. PBMCs were the source of the RNA used for TCR sequencing. The CDR3 extends over 13 amino acids. J was trimmed by 3 bases and V by 2 bases; bases with no gene match: 2. Germline CDR1 reads SQVTM; CDR2 reads ANQGSEA. These sequences were also reported in another study, on T cells in Graves' hyperthyroidism and ophthalmopathy. This second study notes: The diagnoses drew upon clinical symptoms, serum thyroxine and TRAb, thyroid ultrasound and orbital computed tomography.

J is TRBJ2-7 and V is TRBV29-1; 9 bases match TRBD1. The sequenced sample was peripheral blood mononuclear cells (PBMCs), obtained at new diagnosis, from a patient treated with antithyroid drugs. The TCR originated in a man aged 18 to 29 with Graves disease. Written as DNA, the CDR3 is TGCAGCGTTGAACAGACAGGGGGCTACGAGCAGTACTTC. Residues: CSVEQTGGYEQYF.